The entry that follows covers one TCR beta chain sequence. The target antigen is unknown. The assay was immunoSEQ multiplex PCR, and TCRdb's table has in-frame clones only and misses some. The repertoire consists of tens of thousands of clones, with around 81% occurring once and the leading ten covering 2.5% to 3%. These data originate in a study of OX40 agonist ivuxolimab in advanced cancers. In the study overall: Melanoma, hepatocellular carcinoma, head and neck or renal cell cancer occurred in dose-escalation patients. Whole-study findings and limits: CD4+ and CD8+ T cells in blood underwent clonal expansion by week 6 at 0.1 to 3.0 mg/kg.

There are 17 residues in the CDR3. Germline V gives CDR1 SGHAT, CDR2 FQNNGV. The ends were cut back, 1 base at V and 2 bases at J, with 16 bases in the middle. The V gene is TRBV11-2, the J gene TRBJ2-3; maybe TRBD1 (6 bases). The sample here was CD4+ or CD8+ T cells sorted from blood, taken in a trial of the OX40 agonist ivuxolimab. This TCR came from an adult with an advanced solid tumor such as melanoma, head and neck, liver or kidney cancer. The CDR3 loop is CASSLAAGAAFTDTQYF. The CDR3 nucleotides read TGTGCCAGCAGCTTAGCAGCAGGGGCAGCCTTCACAGATACGCAGTATTTT. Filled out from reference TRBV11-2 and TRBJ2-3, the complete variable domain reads EAGVAQSPRYKIIEKRQSVAFWCNPISGHATLYWYQQILGQGPKLLIQFQNNGVVDDSQLPKDRFSAERLKGVDSTLKIQPAKLEDSAVYLCASSLAAGAAFTDTQYFGPGTRLTVL.